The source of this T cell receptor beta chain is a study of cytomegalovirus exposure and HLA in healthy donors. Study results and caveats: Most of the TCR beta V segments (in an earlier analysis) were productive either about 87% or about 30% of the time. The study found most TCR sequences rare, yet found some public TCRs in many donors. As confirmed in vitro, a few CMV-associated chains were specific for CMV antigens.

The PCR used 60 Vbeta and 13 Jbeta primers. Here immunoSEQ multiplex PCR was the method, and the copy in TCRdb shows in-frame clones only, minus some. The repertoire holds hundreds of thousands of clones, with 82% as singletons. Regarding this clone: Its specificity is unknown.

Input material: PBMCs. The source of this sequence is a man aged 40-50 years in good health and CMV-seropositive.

CDR3 sequence: CASSLVRGPESTDTQYF. In DNA form, the CDR3 reads TGTGCCAGCAGCTTGGTGAGAGGGCCTGAGAGCACAGATACGCAGTATTTT. The chain uses TRBV5-8 and TRBJ2-3; D perhaps matches TRBD2 (5 bases). Per the germline V gene, CDR1 is SGHTS and CDR2 is YDEGEE. The CDR3 is made up of 17 amino acids. Trimming took off 0 bases at V and 0 bases at J, with 14 bases between the two ends.